Below, one T cell receptor beta chain is given with its context. What it binds is unknown. Both 60 Vbeta primers and 13 Jbeta primers went into the PCR. Generated by immunoSEQ multiplex PCR, the TCRdb table keeps only in-frame clones and is missing some. This sample carries some 200,000 clones, around three quarters of them seen once, and the ten largest clones take about 2.3%. The sample originates from a study of cytomegalovirus exposure and HLA in healthy donors. Study-level findings and limits: A link between a missense DCLRE1C variant and TCR beta V- and J-gene trimming emerged from a later analysis. By HLA locus, TCR association rates varied in a later analysis, with DRB1 showing the most and HLA-C the fewest. The study listed under 200 cytomegalovirus-associated TCR beta chains. Previous analysis showed most TCR beta V segments were productive about 90% or about 30% of the time.

Trimming left V 0 bases short and J 5 bases short, with 13 bases between. CDR1 is LGHNA and CDR2 is YNFKEQ in the germline V gene. This CDR3 contains 15 residues. The sequence derives from a woman aged 45-65 years in good health and CMV-seronegative. The chain recombines TRBV4-2 with TRBJ1-2; D possibly corresponds to TRBD1 (5 bases). Source material: PBMCs. The DNA of the CDR3 is TGTGCCAGCAGCCAAGATCTTATAGGGGATTATGGCTACACCTTC. Translating it yields CASSQDLIGDYGYTF.